Shown below are 27 T cell receptor beta chains from a single sample sequenced in a study of early T cells in non-severe SARS-CoV-2 infection. TCRdb analysed the 5' RACE reads with MiXCR anew, one entry per CDR3 protein. The sample contains approximately 76,000 distinct CDR3 sequences, about an eighth of which appear only once. The sequenced material came from whole blood. These receptors came from an adult who was a healthcare worker with PCR-confirmed SARS-CoV-2 infection or an uninfected control (not recorded which).

The chain has TRBV10-1 and TRBJ2-5, with D maybe TRBD1 (5 bases). V lost 4 bases to trimming and J lost 5 bases, with 14 bases between them. The CDR3 spans 14 residues. Germline loops: CDR1 WNHNN, CDR2 SYGVQD (reference sequence). The CDR3 sequence is CASSGGPRSETQYF. In DNA, the CDR3 is TGCGCCAGCAGTGGGGGCCCTCGGTCCGAGACCCAGTACTTC.

This clonotype was seen a handful of times. The chain is built from TRBV29-1 and TRBJ1-1; D call uncertain. Germline V lookup: CDR1 SQVTM, CDR2 ANQGSEA. Trimming stripped 4 bases from V and 0 bases from J, with 12 bases between. The CDR3 totals 14 residues. CDR3 in DNA: TGCAGCGTTGGGGAATGGGGTCTGAACACTGAAGCTTTCTTT. Amino acid sequence: CSVGEWGLNTEAFF.

This clonotype was picked up many times. The chain recombines TRBV18 with TRBJ2-7; TRBD2 is a possible D gene (5 bases). Per the germline V gene, CDR1 is KGHSH and CDR2 is LQKENI. Trimming left V 5 bases short and J 5 bases short, with 13 bases between. This CDR3 region has 13 residues. The CDR3 here is CASSGSFDNEQYF. The CDR3 bases are TGTGCCAGCTCAGGGAGCTTCGATAACGAGCAGTACTTC. The whole variable domain, remainder taken from reference TRBV18 and TRBJ2-7, is NAGVMQNPRHLVRRRGQEARLRCSPMKGHSHVYWYRQLPEEGLKFMVYLQKENIIDESGMPKERFSAEFPKEGPSILRIQQVVRGDSAAYFCASSGSFDNEQYFGPGTRLTVT.

A few counts support this clonotype. J is TRBJ2-5 and V is TRBV24-1; D is possibly TRBD2 (5 bases). The CDR3 consists of 12 residues. Trimming took 9 bases from V and 5 from J, leaving 12 bases between them. Germline V lookup: CDR1 KGHDR, CDR2 SFDVKD. CDR3 sequence: CATGENGETQYF. DNA for the CDR3: TGTGCCACCGGGGAGAACGGGGAGACCCAGTACTTC.

This clonotype has a handful of counts. V is TRBV5-1 and J is TRBJ2-3; a possible D gene is TRBD1 (5 bases). Germline CDR1 reads SGHRS; CDR2 reads YFSETQ. This CDR3 has 15 amino acids. Trimming removed 0 bases at V and 2 bases at J, with 10 bases between. This chain's CDR3 is CASSLDTDNTDTQYF. Written as DNA, the CDR3 is TGCGCCAGCAGCTTGGATACGGACAACACAGATACGCAGTATTTT. The full variable domain, completed using reference TRBV5-1 and TRBJ2-3, is KAGVTQTPRYLIKTRGQQVTLSCSPISGHRSVSWYQQTPGQGLQFLFEYFSETQRNKGNFPGRFSGRQFSNSRSEMNVSTLELGDSALYLCASSLDTDNTDTQYFGPGTRLTVL.

The chain uses TRBV12-3 or TRBV12-4 and TRBJ2-6; TRBD1 aligns across 7 bases. This CDR3 comprises 17 residues. J lost 1 base, V lost 5 bases, and 8 bases had no gene match. The CDR3 here is CASSPPDRISGANVLTF. DNA for the CDR3: TGTGCCAGCAGTCCCCCGGACAGGATATCTGGGGCCAACGTCCTGACTTTC.

This clonotype occurred many times. V and J are TRBV12-3 or TRBV12-4 and TRBJ2-7, with D tentatively TRBD2 (6 bases). The CDR3 is 15 residues long. Trimming stripped 3 bases from V and 7 bases from J, with 19 bases between. The CDR3 DNA sequence: TGTGCCAGCAGTTTGGGGACTTCCTTCACGGAGGAGCAGTACTTC. Translation gives CASSLGTSFTEEQYF.

This clonotype was detected many times. The J gene is TRBJ2-3, the V gene TRBV4-2; 7 bases fit TRBD2. The CDR3 extends over 16 amino acids. V dropped 2 bases and J dropped 0; count of bases not matched to a gene: 5. Germline V CDR1 and CDR2: LGHNA, YNFKEQ. CDR3 nucleotides: TGTGCCAGCAGCCAACTAGCGGCAACTAGCACAGATACGCAGTATTTT. Amino acids: CASSQLAATSTDTQYF.

V gene TRBV11-2 combines with J gene TRBJ2-7; D gene unclear. From germline, CDR1 is SGHAT and CDR2 FQNNGV. The CDR3 has 12 residues. Trimming removed 5 bases at V and 4 bases at J, with 9 bases between. CDR3 coding DNA: TGTGCCAGCAGCCCAGGCTATTACGAGCAGTACTTC. It codes for CASSPGYYEQYF.

The rearrangement links TRBV18 to TRBJ2-3, with 8 nucleotides matching TRBD2. This CDR3 region has 17 residues. After removal of 1 base from V and 4 bases from J, the junction contained 10 bases not matched to a gene. Germline lookup yields CDR1 KGHSH and CDR2 LQKENI. In DNA, the CDR3 is TGTGCCAGCTCACCACAGGAACGGGGGGGCCGCGCAGATACGCAGTATTTT. It codes for CASSPQERGGRADTQYF.

This clonotype was detected many times. The J gene is TRBJ1-1, the V gene TRBV6-5; D gene uncertain. This CDR3 comprises 12 residues. Germline CDR1 reads MNHEY; CDR2 reads SVGAGI. The ends were cut back, 6 bases at V and 7 bases at J, with 12 bases in the middle. CDR3 amino acids: CASRPRAGEAFF. The DNA for the CDR3 is TGTGCCAGCAGGCCACGAGCGGGTGAAGCTTTCTTT.

This clonotype was detected ten times or more. The chain combines TRBV5-5 with TRBJ2-7, with 12 bases lining up with TRBD2. The CDR3 is 15 amino acids. Germline CDR1 and CDR2: SGHKS and YYEKEE (reference sequence). The trim removed 2 bases at V and 2 bases at J, leaving 2 bases unmatched. The CDR3 protein is CASSLGLAGTYEQYF. CDR3 nucleotides: TGTGCCAGCAGCTTAGGACTAGCGGGGACCTACGAGCAGTACTTC.

This clonotype was seen many times. This sequence joins TRBV6-5 and TRBJ1-6, with D uncertain. Germline loops: CDR1 MNHEY, CDR2 SVGAGI. V dropped 0 bases and J dropped 5 bases, with 11 bases sitting between them. The CDR3 is made up of 16 amino acids. The CDR3 loop is CASSYSEGRDNSPLHF. The CDR3, as DNA: TGTGCCAGCAGTTACTCGGAAGGGCGCGATAATTCACCCCTCCACTTT.

V and J are TRBV29-1 and TRBJ2-5; the D call may be TRBD1 or TRBD2 (6 bases each). V lost 4 bases and J lost 2, with 14 bases in between. This CDR3 is 14 amino acids long. The germline gives CDR1 SQVTM, CDR2 ANQGSEA. The CDR3 protein is CSVGIGGGQETQYF. The CDR3 DNA reads TGCAGCGTTGGAATAGGAGGGGGGCAAGAGACCCAGTACTTC.

The chain has TRBV6-2 or TRBV6-3 and TRBJ2-3; D may be TRBD2 (6 bases). Germline V gene sequence: CDR1 MNHEY, CDR2 SVGEGT. Deletions cut 2 bases from V and 6 bases from J, with 12 bases between. The CDR3 totals 14 residues. DNA of the CDR3: TGTGCCAGCAGTTACCTGACTAGTCGCGATACGCAGTATTTT. It is translated as CASSYLTSRDTQYF.

This clonotype was counted between two and nine times. The chain recombines TRBV6-6 with TRBJ2-7; 7 positions agree with TRBD1. J lost 0 bases, V lost 7 bases, and 18 bases had no gene match. This CDR3 is built from 18 residues. The germline CDR1 and CDR2 sequences are MNHNY and SVGAGI (reference sequence). CDR3 DNA: TGTGCCAGCAACCAACTTAGGTGGGACAGACCACTCTCCTACGAGCAGTACTTC. Protein: CASNQLRWDRPLSYEQYF.

This clonotype was found a few times. The chain links TRBV5-1 to TRBJ2-1; 10 bases map to TRBD2. The CDR3 consists of 16 residues. V lost 5 bases and J lost 0; bases outside the gene matches: 5. Germline loops: CDR1 SGHRS, CDR2 YFSETQ. Here the CDR3 DNA reads TGCGCCAGCAGTTATTCTAGCGGGAGCTCCTACAATGAGCAGTTCTTC. The encoded protein is CASSYSSGSSYNEQFF.

This clonotype was detected only a few times. The chain carries TRBV10-3 and TRBJ2-1; 7 positions match TRBD2. Trimming cost V 3 bases and J 0 bases; bases outside gene matches: 2. Germline-derived CDR1 and CDR2 are ENHRY and SYGVKD. The CDR3 consists of 15 residues. CDR3 coding DNA: TGTGCCATCAGTGAAGGGGACTACTCCTACAATGAGCAGTTCTTC. This codes for CAISEGDYSYNEQFF.

Only a few counts were recorded for this clonotype. The chain links TRBV3-1 to TRBJ2-1; 7 nucleotides agree with TRBD2. Germline-derived CDR1 and CDR2 are LGHDT and YNNKEL (reference sequence). V was clipped by 0 bases and J by 7 bases; unmatched bases: 6. The CDR3 length is 15 residues. This chain's CDR3 is CASSQDGLEVNEQFF. The DNA of the CDR3 is TGTGCCAGCAGCCAAGACGGACTAGAAGTTAATGAGCAGTTCTTC.

The gene calls are TRBV29-1 and TRBJ2-3; possible D gene TRBD2, 5 bases. The germline V and J ends were trimmed by 4 bases and 5 bases, with 10 bases remaining between them. The germline CDR1 and CDR2 sequences are SQVTM and ANQGSEA. The CDR3 length is 12 residues. This CDR3 reads CSVAGKRDTQYF. In nucleotides, the CDR3 is TGCAGCGTTGCGGGGAAGAGAGATACGCAGTATTTT.

A remark on this clonotype: A much larger clone differs from this one at a single base, so this may be a read error. The rearrangement joins TRBV6-1 to TRBJ2-1; 10 positions match TRBD2. The CDR3 spans 15 residues. V lost 10 bases to trimming and J lost 9 bases; unmatched junction nucleotides: 15. Germline-derived CDR1 and CDR2 are MNHNS and SASEGT. The CDR3 DNA follows: TGTGCCACGGGCGGTGACAGCGGGGGGGCCGCTGAGCAGTTCTTC. It yields the protein CATGGDSGGAAEQFF.

The chain links TRBV12-3 or TRBV12-4 to TRBJ2-3, with unresolved D. The CDR3 has 13 residues. Trimming cost V 5 bases and J 6 bases, with 12 bases left between them. CDR3 loop: CASSPRSLDTQYF. For the CDR3, the DNA is TGTGCCAGCAGTCCGCGCAGCCTGGATACGCAGTATTTT.

The sample holds many counts of this clonotype. The gene calls are TRBV5-8 and TRBJ2-5; D remains unclear. V was cut by 1 base and J by 4 bases, with 8 bases left in between. CDR3 size: 13 residues. From germline, CDR1 is SGHTS and CDR2 YDEGEE. The CDR3 here is CASSLYIAETQYF. The CDR3 coding sequence is TGTGCCAGCAGCTTGTATATCGCAGAGACCCAGTACTTC.

The gene calls are TRBV18 and TRBJ2-7; 12 bases match TRBD2. V lost 4 bases to trimming and J lost 3 bases; unmatched junction nucleotides: 1. Germline lookup yields CDR1 KGHSH and CDR2 LQKENI. The CDR3 extends over 14 amino acids. CDR3 DNA sequence: TGTGCCAGCTCACGACTAGCGGGAGACTACGAGCAGTACTTC. As protein: CASSRLAGDYEQYF.

The chain combines TRBV5-5 with TRBJ2-2; D uncertain. The ends were cut back, 1 base at V and 4 bases at J, with 5 bases in the middle. CDR3 length: 13 amino acids. CDR1 SGHKS and CDR2 YYEKEE come from the germline V gene (reference sequence). As DNA, the CDR3 is TGTGCCAGCAGCTTGACCCTCACCGGGGAGCTGTTTTTT. Protein sequence: CASSLTLTGELFF.

The sample holds a few counts of this clonotype. The CDR3, as DNA: TGTGCCAGCAGCCCAAGGGGAGGACGCACAGATACGCAGTATTTT. As protein: CASSPRGGRTDTQYF. The chain recombines TRBV7-2 with TRBJ2-3, with D possibly being TRBD2 (6 bases). Germline values: CDR1 SGHTA, CDR2 FQGNSA. Trimming removed 5 bases from V and 1 base from J, with 13 bases in between. The CDR3 is 15 residues long.

The sample holds many counts of this clonotype. The gene calls are TRBV11-2 and TRBJ2-2; TRBD1 aligns across 7 bases. This CDR3 region has 16 residues. V dropped 3 bases and J dropped 2; count of bases not matched to a gene: 6. Germline CDR1 is SGHAT and CDR2 is FQNNGV. CDR3 in DNA: TGTGCCAGCAGCTTGCGAGGGGGCCTCAACACCGGGGAGCTGTTTTTT. It translates to CASSLRGGLNTGELFF.